The 8 T cell receptor beta chains below come from one sample, sequenced in a study of early T cells in non-severe SARS-CoV-2 infection (dated by TCRdb to 2020 to 2022). Library generation was performed with 5' RACE. TCRdb lists the instrument as NextSeq 500. TCRdb handled the public reads itself, with Q25 trimming in fastp and clone calling in MiXCR, and kept productive beta chains. Identical CDR3 protein sequences are pooled into one entry, listed with their most common genes and DNA. This sample lists 70,000 to 95,000 distinct CDR3 sequences; roughly 15% were detected once. Around 0.5% of the sample is in the top ten clones. Sequenced sample: whole blood. The receptors shown here come from an adult who was a healthcare worker with PCR-confirmed SARS-CoV-2 infection or an uninfected control (not recorded which).

This clonotype has ten or more counts. The rearrangement joins TRBV7-8 to TRBJ2-3; 9 bases are a match to TRBD2. In germline, CDR1 is SGHVS, CDR2 FQNEAQ. The CDR3 is made up of 17 amino acids. J gave up 7 bases and V 5 bases, and 16 bases lay outside the gene matches. CDR3 DNA: TGTGCCAGCAGCCCCCGAGGTAGCGGGGGCCTCACCAATACGCAGTATTTT. This encodes CASSPRGSGGLTNTQYF.

This clonotype was seen a handful of times. The chain couples TRBV11-2 to TRBJ2-1; D might be TRBD2 (6 bases). Trimming left V 6 bases short and J 0 bases short, with 15 bases between. Germline assignment: CDR1 SGHAT and CDR2 FQNNGV. The CDR3 covers 16 residues. The CDR3 here is CASRLGSGSSYNEQFF. The CDR3 region has the DNA TGTGCCAGCAGACTAGGGTCCGGGAGCTCCTACAATGAGCAGTTCTTC.

This clonotype was seen many times. CDR3 amino acids: CASSQEIIGTYVEAFF. The CDR3 DNA is TGCGCCAGCAGCCAAGAGATTATAGGGACCTACGTTGAAGCTTTCTTT. The chain is built from TRBV4-1 and TRBJ1-1; maybe TRBD1 (5 bases). Germline V gene lookup returns CDR1 MGHRA and CDR2 YSYEKL. Trimming removed 0 bases from V and 7 bases from J, with 18 bases in between. The CDR3 sequence is 16 residues long.

The chain employs TRBV29-1 and TRBJ2-3; 7 nucleotides align to TRBD1. Germline V gene lookup returns CDR1 SQVTM and CDR2 ANQGSEA. Trimming at V came to 3 bases and at J to 2 bases, leaving 8 bases not matched to a gene. CDR3 length: 15 residues. CDR3 DNA sequence: TGCAGCGTTGACGGGTGGGGACAGAACACAGATACGCAGTATTTT. This encodes CSVDGWGQNTDTQYF.

This clonotype was detected a few times. Because the CDR3's place on the DNA is in doubt, the DNA is left out and the CDR3 is given as listed by TCRdb. The rearrangement uses TRBV6-5 and TRBJ1-4; the tabulated D call, TRBD1, remains unverified against the DNA. CDR1 and CDR2 from the germline V gene are MNHEY and SVGAGI. Inclusive of both ends, the CDR3 amounts to 16 amino acids. The CDR3 loop reads CASSEMTGVYMKNCFF.

This rearrangement joins TRBV20-1 to TRBJ1-5; D gene uncertain. CDR3 size: 13 residues. The germline V gene has CDR1 DFQATT and CDR2 SNEGSKA (reference sequence). The germline V and J ends were trimmed by 3 bases and 7 bases, with 13 bases remaining between them. CDR3 sequence (DNA): TGCAGTGCTAGGGCTCGGGAGGACCAGCCCCAGCATTTT. This translates into CSARAREDQPQHF.

This clonotype was counted many times. This CDR3 reads CSASGGYNEQFF. The CDR3 nucleotides read TGCAGCGCTAGCGGGGGCTACAATGAGCAGTTCTTC. This rearrangement joins TRBV29-1 to TRBJ2-1; 10 bases align to TRBD2. Germline lookup yields CDR1 SQVTM and CDR2 ANQGSEA. This CDR3 has 12 amino acids. Losses at the gene ends were 7 bases for V and 3 bases for J; bases not matched to a gene: 0.

This chain connects TRBV12-3 or TRBV12-4 to TRBJ1-4; D possibly corresponds to TRBD1 (5 bases). The ends were cut back, 6 bases at V and 3 bases at J, with 11 bases in the middle. The CDR3 extends over 14 amino acids. CDR3 residues: CASRAGLSNEKLFF. DNA for the CDR3: TGTGCCAGCAGGGCAGGGTTGTCTAATGAAAAACTGTTTTTT.